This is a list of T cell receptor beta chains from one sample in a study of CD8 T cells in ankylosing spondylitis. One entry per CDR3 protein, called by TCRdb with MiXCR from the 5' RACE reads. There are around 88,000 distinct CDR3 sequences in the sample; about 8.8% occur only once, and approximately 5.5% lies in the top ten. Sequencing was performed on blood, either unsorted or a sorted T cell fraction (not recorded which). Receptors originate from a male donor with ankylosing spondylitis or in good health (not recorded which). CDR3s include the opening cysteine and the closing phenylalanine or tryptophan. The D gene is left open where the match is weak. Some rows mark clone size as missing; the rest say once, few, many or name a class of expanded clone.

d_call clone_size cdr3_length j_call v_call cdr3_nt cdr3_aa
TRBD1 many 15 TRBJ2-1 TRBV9 TGTGCCAGCAGCACTACAGGGGGCCCCTACAATGAGCAGTTCTTC CASSTTGGPYNEQFF
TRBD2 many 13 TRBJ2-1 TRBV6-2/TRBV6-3 TGTGCCAGCCAGCGGGGCGGTTACAATGAGCAGTTCTTC CASQRGGYNEQFF
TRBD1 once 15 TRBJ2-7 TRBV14 TGTGCCAGCAGCAAGTTCCGGGACAGTGGCCACGAGCAGTACTTC CASSKFRDSGHEQYF
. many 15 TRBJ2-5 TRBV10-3 TGTGCCATCAGTGAGCCCGGGACAAACCAAGAGACCCAGTACTTC CAISEPGTNQETQYF
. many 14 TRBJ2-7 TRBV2 TGTGCCAGCAGTGAACAGGGCAACACCTACGAGCAGTACTTC CASSEQGNTYEQYF
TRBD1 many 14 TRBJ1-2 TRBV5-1 TGCGCCAGCAGTACCCGGGACAGGGGTTATGGCTACACCTTC CASSTRDRGYGYTF
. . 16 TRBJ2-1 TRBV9 TGTGCCAGCAGCGCTTTGCCACACGGCTCCTACAATGAGCAGTTCTTC CASSALPHGSYNEQFF
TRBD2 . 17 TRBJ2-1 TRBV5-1 TGCGCCAGCAGCATTGGGACTAGCGGGGGGTTTTACAATGCGCAGTTCTTC CASSIGTSGGFYNAQFF
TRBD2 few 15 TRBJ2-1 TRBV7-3 TGTGCCAGCAGCTTCCTACTAGCGGGGGGGAATGAGCAGTTCTTC CASSFLLAGGNEQFF
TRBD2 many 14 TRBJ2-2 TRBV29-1 TGCAGCGCAGTAGCGGGGGGGGCCGCCGGGGAGCTGTTTTTT CSAVAGGAAGELFF
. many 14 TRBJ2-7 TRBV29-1 TGCAGCGCCCTCAAACGGGACACGTATTACGAGCAGTACTTC CSALKRDTYYEQYF
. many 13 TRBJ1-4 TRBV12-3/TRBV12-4 TGTGCCAGCAGTCGTCGACCTATCACGGAACTGTTTTTT CASSRRPITELFF
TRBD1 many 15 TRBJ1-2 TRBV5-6 TGTGCCAGCAGCTTCCAGGACAGGGGTCAATATGGCTACACCTTC CASSFQDRGQYGYTF
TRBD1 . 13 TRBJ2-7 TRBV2 TGTGCCGGACGATTTGACAGGGCCTACGAGCAGTACTTC CAGRFDRAYEQYF
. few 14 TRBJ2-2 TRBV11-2 TGTGCCACCAAGCAAGGGGCAGGGACCGGGGAGCTGTTTTTT CATKQGAGTGELFF
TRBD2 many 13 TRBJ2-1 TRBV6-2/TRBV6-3 TGTGCCATCTTAGCGGGGGGGTACAATGAGCAGTTCTTC CAILAGGYNEQFF
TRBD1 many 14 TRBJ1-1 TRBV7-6 TGTGCCAGCAGCCCGGGACAGGGGAACACTGAAGCTTTCTTT CASSPGQGNTEAFF
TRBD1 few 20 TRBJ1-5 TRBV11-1 TGTGCCAGCAGCCCGCCCGCGAGGGGGCCAATAGTCTGTAGCAATCAGCCCCAGCATTTT CASSPPARGPIVCSNQPQHF
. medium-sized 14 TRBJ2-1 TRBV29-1 TGCAGCGTGAGTGGGGGCTCGACCTACAATGAGCAGTTCTTC CSVSGGSTYNEQFF
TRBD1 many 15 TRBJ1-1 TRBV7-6 TGTGCCAGCAGCTTATCAAACAGGGGGAACACTGAAGCTTTCTTT CASSLSNRGNTEAFF
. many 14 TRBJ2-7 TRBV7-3 TGTGCCAGCAGCCAGGGACATTCCAAGGACGAGCAGTACTTC CASSQGHSKDEQYF